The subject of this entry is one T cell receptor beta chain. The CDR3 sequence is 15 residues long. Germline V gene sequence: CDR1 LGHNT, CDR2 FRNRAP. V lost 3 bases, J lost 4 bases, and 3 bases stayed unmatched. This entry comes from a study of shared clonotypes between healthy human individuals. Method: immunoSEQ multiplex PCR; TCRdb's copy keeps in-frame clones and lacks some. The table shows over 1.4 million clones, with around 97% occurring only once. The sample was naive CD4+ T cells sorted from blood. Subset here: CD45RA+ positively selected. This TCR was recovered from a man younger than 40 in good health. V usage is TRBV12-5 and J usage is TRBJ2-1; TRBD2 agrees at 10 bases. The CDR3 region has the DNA TGTGCTAGTGGTTTCACTAGCGGGGTTTACAATGAGCAGTTCTTC. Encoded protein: CASGFTSGVYNEQFF.